This T cell receptor beta chain was documented in a study of cytomegalovirus exposure and HLA in healthy donors. Findings and caveats of the study: With high specificity and sensitivity, the classifier reportedly diagnosed cytomegalovirus status. One later analysis, an examination of the 120 validation repertoires, found that first-cohort TCR clusters tended to co-occur in them.

Worth noting for this clone: Antigen: not known.

Germline V gene data show CDR1 as MNHEY and CDR2 as SVGAGI. This CDR3 spans 13 amino acids. Using immunoSEQ multiplex PCR, the repertoire was profiled, and TCRdb retains in-frame clones only, with some absent. Of more than 250,000 clones detected, just over 85% appear once; the ten largest clones hold 0.84%. The source material was PBMCs. This sequence was found in a young woman in good health and CMV-seronegative. The J gene is TRBJ2-3, the V gene TRBV6-5; 9 bases map to TRBD2. CDR3 nucleotide sequence: TGTCCCCATCCGCGGGAGGGTCCAGATACGCAGTATTTT. The encoded protein is CPHPREGPDTQYF.